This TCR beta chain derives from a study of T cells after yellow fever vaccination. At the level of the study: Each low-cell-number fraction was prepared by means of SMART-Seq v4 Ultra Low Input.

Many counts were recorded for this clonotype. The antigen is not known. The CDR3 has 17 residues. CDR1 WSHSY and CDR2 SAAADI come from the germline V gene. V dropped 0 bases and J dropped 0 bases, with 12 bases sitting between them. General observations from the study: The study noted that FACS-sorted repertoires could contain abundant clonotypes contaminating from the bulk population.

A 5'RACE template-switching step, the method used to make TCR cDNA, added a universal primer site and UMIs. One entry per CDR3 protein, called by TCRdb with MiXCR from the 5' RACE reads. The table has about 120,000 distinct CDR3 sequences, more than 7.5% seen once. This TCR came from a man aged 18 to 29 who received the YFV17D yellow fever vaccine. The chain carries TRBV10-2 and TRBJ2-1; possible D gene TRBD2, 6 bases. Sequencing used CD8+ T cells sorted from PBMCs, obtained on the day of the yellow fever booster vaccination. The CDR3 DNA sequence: TGCGCCAGCAGTGAGTCTGCGGGGATAAGCTCCTACAATGAGCAGTTCTTC. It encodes CASSESAGISSYNEQFF.